These T cell receptor beta chains were read from a single sample in a study of post-analysis software for immune sequencing data. TCRdb reprocessed the PCR reads with MiXCR, giving one entry per CDR3 protein. The profile shows 700,000 to 800,000 distinct CDR3 sequences, roughly 27% of them singletons. The specimen sequenced was blood. The source is a girl aged 5-17 years with multiple sclerosis. The CDR3 runs from the conserved cysteine through the conserved F or W. D genes are given only for firm matches. Rows give clone size only sometimes, using once, few, many, or a class for an expanded clone.

CDR3 DNA,CDR3 protein,D gene,J gene,clone size,V gene
TGCGCCAGCAGAGCCTACCGGGGGGCTACAGATACGCAGTATTTT,CASRAYRGATDTQYF,-,TRBJ2-3,-,TRBV5-1
TGTGCCAGCAACTTGGTATCGGGACAGGGCTACTCCTACGAGCAGTACTTC,CASNLVSGQGYSYEQYF,TRBD1,TRBJ2-7,-,TRBV5-6
TGTGCCAGCAGCCCCCGACTAGATCCGAGCAATGAGCAGTTCTTC,CASSPRLDPSNEQFF,-,TRBJ2-1,-,TRBV3-1
TGTGCCAGCAGCCTAACGGGACAGAAGAATCAGCCCCAGCATTTT,CASSLTGQKNQPQHF,TRBD1,TRBJ1-5,few,TRBV2
TGTGCCAGCAGTACCCTTGGGGCACCATATGGCTACACCTTC,CASSTLGAPYGYTF,-,TRBJ1-2,-,TRBV28
TGTGCCAGCAGCGTAGGAATGGGAACTAGCGGGAGGCCCCCAGAGACCCAGTACTTC,CASSVGMGTSGRPPETQYF,TRBD2,TRBJ2-5,-,TRBV9
TGTGCCAGCACAGTCCCAACCGTGAATGAGCAGTTCTTC,CASTVPTVNEQFF,-,TRBJ2-1,-,TRBV12-3/TRBV12-4
TGTGCCAGCAGCACGAGGGGGTGGGATACGCAGTATTTT,CASSTRGWDTQYF,-,TRBJ2-3,-,TRBV28
TGTGCCAGCAGCCCACAGGGTCCGAACACTGAAGCTTTCTTT,CASSPQGPNTEAFF,-,TRBJ1-1,few,TRBV7-9
TGCAGCGTTGATGTGGCAGGCCCCGGCTACGAGCAGTACTTC,CSVDVAGPGYEQYF,-,TRBJ2-7,-,TRBV29-1
TGCGCCAGCAAGTCGACTAGCGGAGGGCGAGAGACCCAGTACTTC,CASKSTSGGRETQYF,TRBD2,TRBJ2-5,few,TRBV10-2
TGTGCCAGCAGTTACTCGATGGACTCCAAGGCTTTCTTT,CASSYSMDSKAFF,-,TRBJ1-1,-,TRBV6-6
TGTGCCAGCAGTGCGCGGGAGCAAGAGACCCAGTACTTC,CASSAREQETQYF,TRBD2,TRBJ2-5,few,TRBV2
TGCAGTGCTAGCCAGGGTCAATACAATGAGCAGTTCTTC,CSASQGQYNEQFF,-,TRBJ2-1,few,TRBV20-1
TGTGCCATCAGTGAGTCCCGACCACCAAAACGACAGACCGTCCCCTACGAGCAGTACTTC,CAISESRPPKRQTVPYEQYF,-,TRBJ2-7,-,TRBV10-3
TGTGCCAGCAGTTACTCGAGATGGACAGGGGATTACAATGAGCAGTTCTTC,CASSYSRWTGDYNEQFF,TRBD1,TRBJ2-1,few,TRBV6-2/TRBV6-3
TGTGCCAGCAGCCTAATATCATTCGGGCAGCCCCAGCATTTT,CASSLISFGQPQHF,-,TRBJ1-5,-,TRBV7-2
TGCAGTGCTGCCACAGCGGGCTCCTACAATGAGCAGTACTTC,CSAATAGSYNEQYF,-,TRBJ2-7,-,TRBV20-1
TGTGCCAGCAGCTTCAGGCTGACAGGCTCCGCAGATACGCAGTATTTT,CASSFRLTGSADTQYF,-,TRBJ2-3,few,TRBV5-6
TGTGCCAGCAGTTTTAGCGGGGGGGACACAGATACGCAGTATTTT,CASSFSGGDTDTQYF,TRBD2,TRBJ2-3,-,TRBV6-1
TGTGCCAGCAGCTACAGGGCCAACGCGGAGGGCTACACCTTC,CASSYRANAEGYTF,-,TRBJ1-2,-,TRBV12-3/TRBV12-4
TGTGCCAGCAGTGAAGAGCTCGGGCCGTCAACCCAGTACTTC,CASSEELGPSTQYF,-,TRBJ2-5,few,TRBV6-1
TGTGCCAGCAGCCCGAGGACGTCGGGCAATGAGCAGTTCTTC,CASSPRTSGNEQFF,-,TRBJ2-1,many,TRBV7-6
TGCGCCAGCAGCTTGGGCCAGGCGATGAACACTGAAGCTTTCTTT,CASSLGQAMNTEAFF,-,TRBJ1-1,-,TRBV5-1
TGTGCCAGCAGTTTAAGGTCCGGGGAGCTGTTTTTT,CASSLRSGELFF,-,TRBJ2-2,few,TRBV28
TGTGCCAGCAGTTACTCCGGGACAGCTGACTATGGCTACACCTTC,CASSYSGTADYGYTF,TRBD1,TRBJ1-2,many,TRBV6-5
TGTGCCAGCAGTGCAAGTTTGGGGTTTGGTCAGCCCCAGCATTTT,CASSASLGFGQPQHF,-,TRBJ1-5,-,TRBV6-5
TGCAGTGCTGGAGACACAGGTCTGAACACTGAAGCTTTCTTT,CSAGDTGLNTEAFF,-,TRBJ1-1,-,TRBV20-1
TGTGCCAGCCAGAAGGGAACCGGGGAGCTGTTTTTT,CASQKGTGELFF,-,TRBJ2-2,-,TRBV27
TGTGCCAGCAGCCCAAGAGGCGGGGCAGGGGCTTTCTTT,CASSPRGGAGAFF,-,TRBJ1-1,-,TRBV7-2
TGTGCCAGCACCCCGGGAGGGTTTGAGCAGTTCTTC,CASTPGGFEQFF,TRBD2,TRBJ2-1,many,TRBV6-6